This TCR beta chain emerged from a study of blood T cell repertoires in COVID-19. V was pared by 1 base and J by 3 bases, with 7 bases between. This CDR3 is built from 13 residues. Grouping used clinical history reported by participants in a survey and questionnaire. Data came from immunoSEQ multiplex PCR; TCRdb stores just in-frame clones and leaves some out. Of about 330,000 clones listed, nearly 90% are singletons. This clonotype was sampled from a woman in her 30s who had recovered from COVID-19. The gene calls are TRBV5-7 and TRBJ1-1; D remains unclear. TRBV5-7 is an ORF, and what it does is uncertain. Sequenced input: PBMCs or T cells enriched from blood (not recorded which). This CDR3 reads CASSLYTYTEAFF. The CDR3 DNA follows: TGTGCCAGCAGCTTGTACACCTACACTGAAGCTTTCTTT.